A few counts support the clone carrying this T cell receptor (beta chain). Its antigen is currently unknown. This CDR3 is built from 15 residues. Trimming left V 3 bases short and J 3 bases short, with 12 bases between. Germline values: CDR1 SGHTA, CDR2 FQGNSA. This record comes from a study of vaccination effects on CD4 cells after COVID-19. Points from the study as a whole: Late post-vaccination samples showed marked contraction of infection- and vaccine-induced clones.

TCRdb's table, derived via immunoSEQ multiplex PCR, lists solely in-frame clones and lacks some. The sample yields about 72,000 clones, 80% to 85% seen once. Before sequencing, viral peptide pools were used by the ViraFEST assay to expand antigen-specific CD4+ T cells. Culture lasted roughly eleven days before CD4+ T cell isolation. Everyone in the study got two shots of either the BNT162b2 or mRNA-1273 vaccine. Wells of around 2 million PBMC each were grown with approximately 10 IU/ml IL-2 and roughly 9.9 ug/ml peptides. This rearrangement joins TRBV7-2 to TRBJ2-1; a possible D gene is TRBD2 (6 bases). This TCR was recovered from a human donor who received a COVID-19 vaccine. Specimen: CD4+ T cells from PBMCs cultured with HCoV-229E spike peptides, collected after COVID-19 vaccination. The CDR3 protein is CASSFSGTGYNEQFF. The CDR3 bases are TGTGCCAGCAGCTTTTCCGGGACTGGCTACAATGAGCAGTTCTTC.